This T cell receptor (beta chain) emerged from a study of T cells in Graves' hyperthyroidism and ophthalmopathy. V dropped 10 bases and J dropped 4 bases, with 14 bases sitting between them. This CDR3 is 13 amino acids long. Germline CDR1 and CDR2: MDHEN and SYDVKM. Authors of the study amplified TCR beta CDR3 regions from RNA transcripts. Primed by the HTBI set, a first-round RT-PCR was run on the TCR CDR3. One entry per CDR3 protein results from TCRdb running MiXCR on the multiplex PCR reads. Of approximately 600,000 distinct CDR3 sequences in the sample, around 20% are singletons; the top ten hold approximately 30%. Study-level points and caveats: Blood shared most expanded thyroid clonotypes above 0.001. Stable hyperthyroidism was separated from ophthalmopathy by a model based on 13 V-J features. Prediction of ophthalmopathy progression came a median roughly 7.1 months pre-onset.

A note on this clonotype: Its antigen is unknown.

Researchers barred patients who had uncontrolled infection, other autoimmune disease, pregnancy or lactation. The clonotype comes from a young man with Graves' ophthalmopathy. Sequencing used blood. This chain uses TRBV28 with TRBJ1-3, with no clear D. CDR3 sequence reads: CATRTESGNTIYF. The CDR3 DNA sequence: TGTGCCACCCGCACAGAGAGCGGAAACACCATATATTTT.